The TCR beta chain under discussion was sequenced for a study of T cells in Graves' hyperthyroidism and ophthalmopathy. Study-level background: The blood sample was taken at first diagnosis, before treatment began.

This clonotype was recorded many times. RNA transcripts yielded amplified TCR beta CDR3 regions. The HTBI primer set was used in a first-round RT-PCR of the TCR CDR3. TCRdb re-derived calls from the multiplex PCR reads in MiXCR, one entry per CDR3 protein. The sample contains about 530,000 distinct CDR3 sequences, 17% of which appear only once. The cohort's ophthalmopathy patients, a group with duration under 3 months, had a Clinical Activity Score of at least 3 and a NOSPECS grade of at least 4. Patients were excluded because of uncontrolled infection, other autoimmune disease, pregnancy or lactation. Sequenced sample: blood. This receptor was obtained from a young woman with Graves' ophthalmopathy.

CDR3: CASGRRGRTINEKLFF. The DNA for the CDR3 is TGTGCCAGCGGTAGAAGGGGCAGGACTATTAATGAAAAACTGTTTTTT. J is TRBJ1-4 and V is TRBV2; tentative D call: TRBD1 (5 bases). The length of the CDR3 is 16 residues. Germline V gene lookup returns CDR1 SNHLY and CDR2 FYNNEI. V was clipped by 8 bases and J by 4 bases, with 20 bases between them.